This TCR beta chain was identified in a study of blood T cell repertoires in COVID-19. The overall study: Samples representing acute and convalescent COVID-19 were sourced from the United States, Italy and Spain.

This CDR3 comprises 16 residues. Germline V lookup: CDR1 SGHTS, CDR2 YDEGEE. V lost 3 bases to trimming and J lost 2 bases, with 16 bases between them. Individuals drawn from 24 US areas were about 18 to 100 years old. The repertoire was sequenced with immunoSEQ multiplex PCR; TCRdb's copy has only in-frame clones and lacks some. The sample lists 150,000 to 200,000 clones, around four fifths occurring once. The sequence came from a woman aged 45-65 years who had recovered from COVID-19. Sample: PBMCs or T cells enriched from blood (not recorded which). The genes are TRBV5-8 and TRBJ2-3; D gene unclear. CDR3 protein: CASSWSGHTFTDTQYF. In DNA, the CDR3 is TGTGCCAGCAGCTGGTCGGGTCACACCTTCACAGATACGCAGTATTTT.